This entry is about one T cell receptor beta chain. The data derive from a study of blood T cell repertoires in COVID-19. Overall study context: The United States, Italy and Spain were the sources of the acute and convalescent COVID-19 samples.

Assay: immunoSEQ multiplex PCR; the TCRdb copy retains only in-frame clones and omits some. Of some 180,000 clones listed, approximately 80% are singletons. Per the germline V gene, CDR1 is MDHEN and CDR2 is SYDVKM. With 6 bases removed from V and 3 bases from J, the gap between germline ends came to 17 bases. The length of the CDR3 is 15 residues. This chain joins TRBV28 and TRBJ2-5; D is uncertain. The TCR comes from an elderly woman with COVID-19, enrolled during active disease. The sample comprised peripheral blood. CDR3: CASSHRFAGEETQYF. CDR3 nucleotides: TGTGCCAGCAGCCACCGCTTCGCCGGAGAAGAGACCCAGTACTTC.